This paragraph reports one T cell receptor beta chain. This entry is derived from a study of patients and donors after allogeneic stem cell transplantation. Trimming removed 3 bases from V and 3 bases from J, with 13 bases in between. The CDR3 is 15 amino acids. TCRdb passed the RT-PCR reads through MiXCR, listing each CDR3 protein once. The data contain approximately 140,000 distinct CDR3 sequences, approximately 37% of them singletons. This sequence originates from a human donor who was either an allogeneic HSCT recipient or a stem cell or donor lymphocyte infusion donor (not recorded which). It is not recorded whose cells these are; they may come from a transplant donor. This chain connects TRBV12-3 or TRBV12-4 to TRBJ2-3; possibly TRBD2 for D (6 bases). The sequencing sample was made of blood, either unsorted or a sorted T cell fraction (not recorded which). CDR3 protein: CASSFHLALTDTQYF. As DNA, the CDR3 is TGTGCCAGCAGTTTCCACCTAGCGTTGACAGATACGCAGTATTTT.